This T cell receptor beta chain was recorded in a study of shared clonotypes between healthy human individuals. TCRdb's copy holds only in-frame clones and misses some; the assay was immunoSEQ multiplex PCR. The sample holds more than 2,000,000 clones, around 94% seen once. The CDR3 is made up of 10 amino acids. Germline loops: CDR1 SEHNR, CDR2 FQNEAQ (reference sequence). The gene calls are TRBV7-9 and TRBJ2-5; unclear D gene. The clonotype originates from a young man in good health. The sample comprised naive CD4+ T cells sorted from blood. This sample's subset: CD45RA+ positively selected. The CDR3, as DNA: TGTGCGCTTGGTCGGGAGACCCAGTACTTC. Translated: CALGRETQYF.